The 32 T cell receptor beta chains presented below share a single source sample, sequenced in a study of T cells in Graves' hyperthyroidism and ophthalmopathy. Amplification of TCR beta CDR3 regions was performed using RNA transcripts as template. With the HTBI primer set, the TCR CDR3 went through a first round of RT-PCR. TCRdb ran MiXCR on the multiplex PCR reads and lists one entry per CDR3 protein. The sample lists some 800,000 distinct CDR3 sequences; around 38% were seen once. The source material was blood. These receptors were obtained from a man between 18 and 35 years old with Graves' hyperthyroidism.

Many counts were recorded for this clonotype. The rearrangement joins TRBV7-9 to TRBJ1-1, with D hard to call. Between the trimmed V and J ends, which lost 5 bases and 6 bases, there was a span of 10 bases. There are 12 residues in the CDR3. Germline V lookup: CDR1 SEHNR, CDR2 FQNEAQ (reference sequence). In nucleotides, the CDR3 is TGTGCCAGCAGCCCATCTGGAGCTGAAGCTTTCTTT. Residues: CASSPSGAEAFF. Combining the CDR3 with reference TRBV7-9 and TRBJ1-1 gives the whole variable domain DTGVSQNPRHKITKRGQNVTFRCDPISEHNRLYWYRQTLGQGPEFLTYFQNEAQLEKSRLLSDRFSAERPKGSFSTLEIQRTEQGDSAMYLCASSPSGAEAFFGQGTRLTVV.

CDR3 sequence reads: CATSGLGGTEAFF. CDR3 sequence (DNA): TGTGCCACCAGTGGATTAGGGGGAACTGAAGCTTTCTTT. The chain has TRBV24-1 and TRBJ1-1; D is perhaps TRBD1 (6 bases). The CDR3 has 13 amino acids. Germline CDR1 and CDR2: KGHDR and SFDVKD. Trimming left V 5 bases short and J 5 bases short, with 11 bases between.

About this clonotype itself: One base away lies a much larger clone, so this may be a sequencing read error. No conserved phenylalanine or tryptophan ends this CDR3, so it is likely a read error. The genes are TRBV7-6 and TRBJ2-7; 11 bases agree with TRBD1. The V segment lost 3 bases and the J segment 6 bases; nucleotides outside the gene matches: 4. Germline lookup yields CDR1 SGHVS and CDR2 FNYEAQ. CDR3 length: 14 amino acids. DNA of the CDR3: TGTGCCAGCAGCTTCCGGGACAGGGGGGGCGAGCAGTACCTC. It encodes CASSFRDRGGEQYL.

The V call is TRBV19, the J call TRBJ2-7; 9 bases are shared with TRBD1. The V gene's germline CDR1 is LNHDA and CDR2 SQIVND (reference sequence). The V and J ends lost 5 bases and 8 bases, in that order; junction bases with no gene match: 10. The CDR3 is 14 residues long. The CDR3 sequence: CASSPGTGFLQQYF. The CDR3 nucleotides read TGTGCCAGTAGTCCCGGGACAGGGTTCCTTCAGCAGTACTTC.

A single count supports this clonotype. The chain is built from TRBV2 and TRBJ1-1, with 7 bases matching TRBD1. The V segment lost 7 bases and the J segment 4 bases; nucleotides outside the gene matches: 9. Germline assignment: CDR1 SNHLY and CDR2 FYNNEI. This CDR3 comprises 14 residues. CDR3 sequence (DNA): TGTGCCAGCAACCCTGGGGCAGGGGGCACTGAAGCTTTCTTT. It is translated as CASNPGAGGTEAFF.

This clonotype was found a few times. The chain has TRBV5-1 and TRBJ1-6; TRBD1 agrees at 7 bases. Germline CDR1 is SGHRS and CDR2 is YFSETQ. The CDR3 contains 14 residues. With 4 bases clipped from V and 4 bases from J, the junction kept 2 bases outside the gene matches. In DNA form, the CDR3 reads TGCGCCAGCAGCCTACAGGGGTATAATTCACCCCTCCACTTT. It translates to CASSLQGYNSPLHF.

The J gene is TRBJ1-1, the V gene TRBV9; 7 bases align to TRBD1. The junction had 12 bases not matched to a gene; V was cut back by 4 bases and J by 6 bases. This CDR3 contains 15 residues. The germline gives CDR1 SGDLS, CDR2 YYNGEE. Here the CDR3 DNA reads TGTGCCAGCAGCCCTCACGACAGGGCATTTGCTGAAGCTTTCTTT. It codes for CASSPHDRAFAEAFF.

Worth noting for this clonotype: The conserved phenylalanine or tryptophan normally closing the CDR3 is absent here, so this likely arose from a read error. Because the CDR3's place on the DNA is in doubt, the DNA is left out and the CDR3 is given as listed by TCRdb. The gene calls are TRBV2 and TRBJ1-6; the D call TRBD1 from the table was never checked on the DNA. The CDR3 contains 14 residues when both ends are counted. From germline, CDR1 is SNHLY and CDR2 FYNNEI. CDR3 in amino acids: CASPYEGPNSPLQS.

In its sample, this clonotype was seen many times. This chain connects TRBV9 to TRBJ1-1; a weak D match, TRBD1 (5 bases). V lost 0 bases, J lost 4 bases, and 13 bases lay in between. This CDR3 spans 15 amino acids. From germline, CDR1 is SGDLS and CDR2 YYNGEE. CDR3 in DNA: TGTGCCAGCAGCGTAGAGGGAGGGGCTAGCACTGAAGCTTTCTTT. The encoded protein is CASSVEGGASTEAFF.

The CDR3, as DNA: TGTGCCAGCAGCGTAGAGGGGACAGGGGGCTACGAGCAGTACTTC. Its translation: CASSVEGTGGYEQYF. V is TRBV9 and J is TRBJ2-7, with 11 bases fitting TRBD1. The V and J ends lost 0 bases and 3 bases, in that order; junction bases with no gene match: 2. Germline assignment: CDR1 SGDLS and CDR2 YYNGEE. The CDR3 has 15 amino acids.

This clonotype has just a few counts. The V and J genes are TRBV15 and TRBJ2-3; TRBD2 matches at 7 bases. The CDR3 extends over 15 amino acids. Germline CDR1 is LNHNV and CDR2 is YYDKDF (reference sequence). V dropped 5 bases and J dropped 2; count of bases not matched to a gene: 7. The CDR3 bases are TGTGCCACCAGCGGGTCTAGCGGTACCACAGATACGCAGTATTTT. This gives the protein CATSGSSGTTDTQYF. Full variable domain (outside the CDR3, taken from reference TRBV15 and TRBJ2-3): DAMVIQNPRYQVTQFGKPVTLSCSQTLNHNVMYWYQQKSSQAPKLLFHYYDKDFNNEADTPDNFQSRRPNTSFCFLDIRSPGLGDTAMYLCATSGSSGTTDTQYFGPGTRLTVL.

This clonotype came up a few times. This chain joins TRBV5-6 and TRBJ2-7, with 9 bases matching TRBD1. V gave up 1 base and J gave up 5 bases; unmatched junction bases: 7. The CDR3 spans 15 residues. From germline, CDR1 is SGHDT and CDR2 YYEEEE. Written as DNA, the CDR3 is TGTGCCAGCAGCTTGAATGGACAGGGGAGCGACGAGCAGTACTTC. Translation: CASSLNGQGSDEQYF.

The chain uses TRBV20-1 and TRBJ1-5; the D gene is possibly TRBD1 (6 bases). Trimming pared 8 bases from V and 4 bases from J, leaving 15 bases between. This CDR3 is 13 amino acids long. Germline lookup yields CDR1 DFQATT and CDR2 SNEGSKA (reference sequence). DNA for the CDR3: TGCAGTTTAGCGTTGGGGGCGAATCAGCCCCAGCATTTT. Its translation: CSLALGANQPQHF.

The J gene is TRBJ2-7, the V gene TRBV11-1; D gene uncertain. CDR3 length equals 13 residues. The germline gives CDR1 SGHAT, CDR2 FQDESV (reference sequence). V was shortened by 6 bases and J by 3 bases, with 12 bases between the two germline ends. CDR3 loop: CASSLTHGYEQYF. The DNA for the CDR3 is TGTGCCAGCAGTTTAACGCACGGCTACGAGCAGTACTTC.

The J gene is TRBJ2-6, the V gene TRBV14; 7 nucleotides agree with TRBD2. Germline loops: CDR1 SGHDN, CDR2 FVKESK. The CDR3 is 18 amino acids. The V and J ends lost 6 bases and 2 bases, in that order; junction bases with no gene match: 13. The CDR3 here is CASSAHLGGNTGANVLTF. CDR3 coding DNA: TGTGCCAGCAGTGCCCACTTGGGAGGGAACACTGGGGCCAACGTCCTGACTTTC.

This clonotype showed up just a few times. V and J are TRBV6-1 and TRBJ1-5, with unresolved D. This CDR3 spans 13 amino acids. V shed 7 bases and J shed 2 bases, with 9 bases lying between them. Germline V CDR1 and CDR2: MNHNS, SASEGT. The CDR3 spells CASTNIGNQPQHF. As DNA, the CDR3 is TGTGCCAGCACTAATATCGGCAATCAGCCCCAGCATTTT.

The chain couples TRBV12-3 or TRBV12-4 to TRBJ1-1, with 7 bases aligning to TRBD1. V lost 5 bases and J lost 3; bases outside the gene matches: 12. The CDR3 is 16 residues long. CDR3 in DNA: TGTGCCAGCAGTCCCTCGGAGAGGGGGCGCGACACTGAAGCTTTCTTT. Translating it yields CASSPSERGRDTEAFF.

The chain combines TRBV29-1 with TRBJ2-7; TRBD1 agrees at 10 bases. The length of the CDR3 is 12 residues. Trimming took 4 bases from V and 6 from J; bases not matched to a gene: 3. Germline V CDR1 and CDR2: SQVTM, ANQGSEA. CDR3 sequence: CSVGQGAAEQYF. As DNA, the CDR3 is TGCAGCGTTGGACAGGGGGCGGCCGAGCAGTACTTC.

This rearrangement joins TRBV15 to TRBJ2-6, with D maybe TRBD2 (6 bases). Trimming cost V 0 bases and J 2 bases, with 11 bases left between them. Germline lookup yields CDR1 LNHNV and CDR2 YYDKDF (reference sequence). The CDR3 sequence is 17 residues long. CDR3: CATSRDPGDTGANVLTF. Written as DNA, the CDR3 is TGTGCCACCAGCAGAGATCCGGGAGATACTGGGGCCAACGTCCTGACTTTC.

This clonotype was counted a few times. This chain uses TRBV6-5 with TRBJ1-1, with D perhaps TRBD1 (5 bases). Germline V lookup: CDR1 MNHEY, CDR2 SVGAGI. The V end was cut by 3 bases, the J end by 0 bases, with 8 bases between. The length of the CDR3 is 14 residues. This chain's CDR3 is CASSYARVNTEAFF. In DNA form, the CDR3 reads TGTGCCAGCAGTTATGCCAGGGTGAACACTGAAGCTTTCTTT.

V usage is TRBV7-9 and J usage is TRBJ1-1; no clear D gene. The germline CDR1 and CDR2 sequences are SEHNR and FQNEAQ (reference sequence). The CDR3 contains 15 residues. Trimming pared 5 bases from V and 1 base from J, leaving 14 bases between. CDR3 nucleotides: TGTGCCAGCAGCCTGCAAGGGTCGCCGAACACTGAAGCTTTCTTT. This translates into CASSLQGSPNTEAFF. The whole variable domain, filled in from reference TRBV7-9 and TRBJ1-1, reads DTGVSQNPRHKITKRGQNVTFRCDPISEHNRLYWYRQTLGQGPEFLTYFQNEAQLEKSRLLSDRFSAERPKGSFSTLEIQRTEQGDSAMYLCASSLQGSPNTEAFFGQGTRLTVV.

This clonotype was counted many times. The rearrangement uses TRBV29-1 and TRBJ1-1, with 7 bases matching TRBD1. The CDR3 is 15 amino acids. V was clipped by 6 bases and J by 2 bases; unmatched bases: 12. CDR1 is SQVTM and CDR2 is ANQGSEA in the germline V gene. This CDR3 is CSVTPGTAFNTEAFF. CDR3 nucleotide sequence: TGCAGCGTCACCCCCGGGACAGCTTTTAACACTGAAGCTTTCTTT.

The table lists this clonotype with a few counts. The gene calls are TRBV20-1 and TRBJ2-7, with a weak D call TRBD2 (5 bases). The CDR3 extends over 11 amino acids. Trimming left V 1 base short and J 7 bases short, with 8 bases between. The germline V gene encodes CDR1 DFQATT and CDR2 SNEGSKA (reference sequence). The CDR3 region is CSARAPGEQYF. DNA for the CDR3: TGCAGTGCTAGAGCCCCGGGAGAGCAGTACTTC.

This clonotype was seen more than once but under ten times. V and J are TRBV10-3 and TRBJ2-7; 9 positions agree with TRBD1. There are 16 residues in the CDR3. Germline V CDR1 and CDR2: ENHRY, SYGVKD. Trimming removed 8 bases from V and 5 bases from J; junction bases left unmatched: 16. The CDR3, as DNA: TGTGCCATCGGAATACAGGGGGCTTTGAGTTTTGACGAGCAGTACTTC. Its protein is CAIGIQGALSFDEQYF.

This chain joins TRBV9 and TRBJ1-3; the D is unclear. The CDR3 spans 11 residues. Germline V gene lookup returns CDR1 SGDLS and CDR2 YYNGEE. V was trimmed by 0 bases and J by 9 bases, leaving 4 bases between them. This chain's CDR3 is CASSVAGTIYF. CDR3 DNA: TGTGCCAGCAGCGTAGCTGGCACCATATATTTT.

This clonotype was picked up a small number of times. This chain connects TRBV7-9 to TRBJ1-5; D is unresolved. The CDR3 is made up of 17 amino acids. V was cut by 4 bases and J by 1 base, with 17 bases left in between. Germline-derived CDR1 and CDR2 are SEHNR and FQNEAQ (reference sequence). The CDR3 sequence: CASSSSLRVHSNQPQHF. The DNA for the CDR3 is TGTGCCAGCAGCTCGTCCTTAAGGGTCCACAGCAATCAGCCCCAGCATTTT. The variable domain in full, with the rest retrieved from reference TRBV7-9 and TRBJ1-5, is DTGVSQNPRHKITKRGQNVTFRCDPISEHNRLYWYRQTLGQGPEFLTYFQNEAQLEKSRLLSDRFSAERPKGSFSTLEIQRTEQGDSAMYLCASSSSLRVHSNQPQHFGDGTRLSIL.

This rearrangement joins TRBV7-8 to TRBJ2-7; 9 nucleotides line up with TRBD2. V trimming: 3 bases; J trimming: 0 bases; junction bases outside the gene matches: 6. CDR3 length equals 16 residues. Germline CDR1 and CDR2: SGHVS and FQNEAQ. The CDR3 sequence is CASSFLAGLSSYEQYF. CDR3 nucleotides: TGTGCCAGCAGCTTTCTAGCGGGACTGAGCTCCTACGAGCAGTACTTC.

This clonotype was observed at least ten times. The chain couples TRBV20-1 to TRBJ1-2; unclear D gene. Trimming removed 5 bases from V and 8 bases from J, with 15 bases in between. The CDR3 has 12 residues. Per the germline V gene, CDR1 is DFQATT and CDR2 is SNEGSKA (reference sequence). CDR3 nucleotide sequence: TGCAGTGCTCCGAATGGGTTGGGAGGCTACACCTTC. Translated, it gives CSAPNGLGGYTF.

The CDR3 bases are TGTGCCACCAGCACCGGACTAGCGGCAGCCTACGAGCAGTACTTC. It translates to CATSTGLAAAYEQYF. The chain employs TRBV15 and TRBJ2-7; TRBD2 agrees at 10 bases. The CDR3 is 15 residues long. Unmatched junction bases numbered 5, after V lost 4 bases and J lost 2 bases. Per germline, CDR1 LNHNV and CDR2 YYDKDF (reference sequence).

The CDR3 DNA is TGTGCCACCCGACAGGACAGTATGCACTACGAGCAGTACTTC. Amino acids: CATRQDSMHYEQYF. V usage is TRBV10-3 and J usage is TRBJ2-7; D possibly corresponds to TRBD1 (6 bases). CDR3 length equals 14 residues. CDR1 is ENHRY and CDR2 is SYGVKD in the germline V gene. V shed 10 bases and J shed 3 bases, with 19 bases lying between them.

V is TRBV19 and J is TRBJ1-1; the match to TRBD1 covers 7 bases. There are 16 residues in the CDR3. Germline V lookup: CDR1 LNHDA, CDR2 SQIVND (reference sequence). V lost 9 bases to trimming and J lost 0 bases; unmatched junction nucleotides: 13. CDR3 DNA sequence: TGTGCCAGCAGCCAATTCACAGGGGATATGAACACTGAAGCTTTCTTT. The encoded protein is CASSQFTGDMNTEAFF. The full variable domain, in which reference TRBV19 and TRBJ1-1 provide the parts outside the CDR3, is DGGITQSPKYLFRKEGQNVTLSCEQNLNHDAMYWYRQDPGQGLRLIYYSQIVNDFQKGDIAEGYSVSREKKESFPLTVTSAQKNPTAFYLCASSQFTGDMNTEAFFGQGTRLTVV.

This clonotype has at least ten counts. This rearrangement joins TRBV5-1 to TRBJ1-2; the D is unclear. The CDR3 totals 14 residues. V was clipped by 4 bases and J by 2 bases, with 12 bases between them. Looked up from germline, CDR1 is SGHRS and CDR2 is YFSETQ. CDR3 sequence (DNA): TGCGCCAGCAGCGTCTCAGCGGGGAACTATGGCTACACCTTC. This encodes CASSVSAGNYGYTF.